Following are 21 T cell receptor beta chains from one sample sequenced in a study of radiotherapy plus CTLA-4 blockade in lung cancer. The assay was immunoSEQ multiplex PCR, and TCRdb's table has in-frame clones only and misses some. This sample has about 120,000 clones; 70% to 85% occur once, and the top ten carry roughly 3.3%. This sample comprised peripheral blood, obtained from a patient treated with radiotherapy plus ipilimumab. All receptors come from a human donor with non-small cell lung cancer that progressed on radiotherapy plus ipilimumab. Some clones in this sample may be carry-over from other donors' samples.

The rearrangement joins TRBV18 to TRBJ2-5; weak D call: TRBD2 (6 bases). CDR3 length equals 15 residues. Trimming cost V 6 bases and J 5 bases, with 19 bases left between them. From germline, CDR1 is KGHSH and CDR2 LQKENI. The DNA of the CDR3 is TGTGCCAGCTCCCCTGGGACTTCACGGGGGGAGACCCAGTACTTC. Protein product: CASSPGTSRGETQYF.

V usage is TRBV28 and J usage is TRBJ1-5, with D possibly TRBD1 on 6 matching bases. The germline gives CDR1 MDHEN, CDR2 SYDVKM. This CDR3 has 13 residues. V lost 7 bases and J lost 2, with 9 bases in between. The CDR3 region is CASNRVRNQPQHF. For the CDR3, the DNA is TGTGCCAGCAACAGGGTACGCAATCAGCCCCAGCATTTT.

The rearrangement links TRBV5-8 to TRBJ1-1; TRBD1 agrees at 7 bases. The J segment lost 0 bases and the V segment lost 3 bases, leaving 5 bases of the junction unmatched. The CDR3 extends over 15 amino acids. Per germline, CDR1 SGHTS and CDR2 YDEGEE. The CDR3 is CASSSGQRMNTEAFF. CDR3 sequence (DNA): TGTGCCAGCAGCTCGGGACAGCGTATGAACACTGAAGCTTTCTTT.

This clone appeared once. CDR3 sequence (DNA): TGTGCCAGCACCTCCCGAGCGGGGGAAAGGAACACCGGGGAGCTGTTTTTT. This translates into CASTSRAGERNTGELFF. The chain uses TRBV9 and TRBJ2-2; 8 bases line up with TRBD2. The V gene end was trimmed by 6 bases and the J gene end by 1 base; junction bases not matched to a gene: 11. The germline gives CDR1 SGDLS, CDR2 YYNGEE. The CDR3 totals 17 residues. Full variable domain (rest looked up from reference TRBV9 and TRBJ2-2): DSGVTQTPKHLITATGQRVTLRCSPRSGDLSVYWYQQSLDQGLQFLIQYYNGEERAKGNILERFSAQQFPDLHSELNLSSLELGDSALYFCASTSRAGERNTGELFFGEGSRLTVL.

V is TRBV29-1 and J is TRBJ2-1, with D tentatively TRBD1 (5 bases). Trimming removed 3 bases from V and 4 bases from J, with 16 bases in between. Germline V CDR1 and CDR2: SQVTM, ANQGSEA. The CDR3 sequence is 15 residues long. The CDR3 spells CSVDSTGTGYNEQFF. The CDR3 region has the DNA TGCAGCGTTGATTCTACGGGTACAGGATACAATGAGCAGTTCTTC.

The V call is TRBV5-4, the J call TRBJ1-2; no clear D gene. V was trimmed by 3 bases and J by 4 bases, leaving 19 bases between them. The CDR3 contains 16 residues. In germline, CDR1 is SGHNT, CDR2 YYREEE (reference sequence). The CDR3 spells CASSSAIPGKTYGYTF. The CDR3 nucleotides read TGTGCCAGCAGCTCGGCCATACCAGGAAAGACCTATGGCTACACCTTC.

A few counts support this clone. The rearrangement joins TRBV7-9 to TRBJ2-7, with D perhaps TRBD1 or TRBD2 (6 bases each). V lost 3 bases to trimming and J lost 3 bases, with 24 bases between them. The CDR3 consists of 18 residues. Looked up from germline, CDR1 is SEHNR and CDR2 is FQNEAQ (reference sequence). CDR3 sequence reads: CASSLSGAGVLQVYEQYF. CDR3 DNA sequence: TGTGCCAGCAGCTTGTCGGGGGCAGGGGTCCTACAGGTCTACGAGCAGTACTTC.

The CDR3 loop reads CASSFRLSGVPYNEQFF. CDR3 DNA: TGTGCCAGCAGCTTTCGGTTGAGCGGGGTCCCCTACAATGAGCAGTTCTTC. The chain uses TRBV5-6 and TRBJ2-1; 7 positions match TRBD2. V trimming: 2 bases; J trimming: 2 bases; junction bases outside the gene matches: 10. From germline, CDR1 is SGHDT and CDR2 YYEEEE. The CDR3 consists of 17 residues.

The chain recombines TRBV6-5 with TRBJ2-7, with a weak D call TRBD1 (6 bases). CDR1 and CDR2 (germline): MNHEY, SVGAGI. The CDR3 loop spans 15 amino acids. V lost 0 bases and J 2 bases, leaving 11 bases between the germline ends. Here the CDR3 reads CASSYSGQGTYEQYF. The CDR3 nucleotides are TGTGCCAGCAGTTACTCGGGGCAGGGGACCTACGAGCAGTACTTC.

The chain couples TRBV4-3 to TRBJ1-2; 7 positions agree with TRBD1. Germline lookup yields CDR1 LGHNA and CDR2 YSLEER. V dropped 3 bases and J dropped 7; count of bases not matched to a gene: 17. The CDR3 loop spans 17 amino acids. CDR3 coding DNA: TGCGCCAGCAGCCATAACCTAAACGCAGGGGGAGGTGGTGGCTACACCTTC. As protein: CASSHNLNAGGGGGYTF.

CDR3 amino acids: CASSNPGGDGYTF. The CDR3 region has the DNA TGTGCCAGTAGTAACCCGGGGGGGGATGGCTACACCTTC. This sequence joins TRBV19 and TRBJ1-2; tentatively, D is TRBD1 (5 bases). Trimming took 4 bases from V and 6 from J, leaving 12 bases between them. The CDR3 is 13 residues long. The germline gives CDR1 LNHDA, CDR2 SQIVND (reference sequence). The whole variable domain, filled in from reference TRBV19 and TRBJ1-2, reads DGGITQSPKYLFRKEGQNVTLSCEQNLNHDAMYWYRQDPGQGLRLIYYSQIVNDFQKGDIAEGYSVSREKKESFPLTVTSAQKNPTAFYLCASSNPGGDGYTFGSGTRLTVV.

V and J are TRBV11-1 and TRBJ2-2, with a tentative D call TRBD1 (5 bases). Trimming removed 0 bases from V and 5 bases from J, with 7 bases in between. Germline V gene data show CDR1 as SGHAT and CDR2 as FQDESV (reference sequence). The CDR3 extends over 14 amino acids. DNA of the CDR3: TGTGCCAGCAGCTTAGCGCAGGGTACCGGGGAGCTGTTTTTT. Translating gives CASSLAQGTGELFF.

CDR3 sequence reads: CASSLAGSLNTEAFF. The CDR3 DNA is TGTGCCAGCAGCTTGGCCGGGAGCTTGAACACTGAAGCTTTCTTT. The chain joins TRBV5-6 to TRBJ1-1; D unresolved. With 0 bases removed from V and 0 bases from J, the gap between germline ends came to 9 bases. Germline loops: CDR1 SGHDT, CDR2 YYEEEE. CDR3 length equals 15 residues.

The chain employs TRBV28 and TRBJ1-6, with TRBD1 identical over 10 bases. Germline loops: CDR1 MDHEN, CDR2 SYDVKM. The V gene end was trimmed by 7 bases and the J gene end by 8 bases; junction bases not matched to a gene: 5. The CDR3 has 14 amino acids. DNA for the CDR3: TGTGCCAGCACAACCGGGACAGGGGATTCACCCCTCCACTTT. Its protein is CASTTGTGDSPLHF.

The rearrangement links TRBV5-4 to TRBJ2-2; D unresolved. The length of the CDR3 is 15 residues. Germline CDR1 reads SGHNT; CDR2 reads YYREEE (reference sequence). Trimming took off 0 bases at V and 4 bases at J, with 10 bases between the two ends. The CDR3: CASSLGSPGTGELFF. In nucleotides, the CDR3 is TGTGCCAGCAGCTTGGGGTCCCCCGGCACCGGGGAGCTGTTTTTT.

The chain joins TRBV11-3 to TRBJ1-1, with TRBD1 as a possible D gene (5 bases). Germline-derived CDR1 and CDR2 are SGHNT and YENEEA. Between the trimmed V and J ends, which lost 4 bases and 3 bases, there was a span of 6 bases. The CDR3 has 12 amino acids. CDR3 amino acids: CASSWGDTEAFF. The CDR3 coding sequence is TGTGCCAGCAGCTGGGGGGACACTGAAGCTTTCTTT. Full variable domain (remainder filled in from reference TRBV11-3 and TRBJ1-1): EAGVVQSPRYKIIEKKQPVAFWCNPISGHNTLYWYLQNLGQGPELLIRYENEEAVDDSQLPKDRFSAERLKGVDSTLKIQPAELGDSAVYLCASSWGDTEAFFGQGTRLTVV.

This clone was observed a single time. V is TRBV5-5 and J is TRBJ1-6; 8 positions agree with TRBD1. CDR3 length equals 15 residues. Losses at the gene ends were 2 bases for V and 5 bases for J; bases not matched to a gene: 3. CDR1 and CDR2 (germline): SGHKS, YYEKEE (reference sequence). The CDR3 loop is CASSFRGLNNSPLHF. The DNA for the CDR3 is TGTGCCAGCAGCTTCAGGGGGCTTAATAATTCACCCCTCCACTTT.

This chain joins TRBV7-9 and TRBJ2-7; 9 bases are a match to TRBD1. Trimming took 5 bases from V and 2 from J; bases not matched to a gene: 7. From germline, CDR1 is SEHNR and CDR2 FQNEAQ (reference sequence). This CDR3 has 15 residues. The CDR3 loop is CASSPRTGVAYEQYF. The CDR3 nucleotides read TGTGCCAGCAGCCCCCGGACAGGGGTAGCCTACGAGCAGTACTTC.

The genes are TRBV5-1 and TRBJ1-2; D gene uncertain. CDR1 SGHRS and CDR2 YFSETQ come from the germline V gene. V lost 0 bases, J lost 2 bases, and 11 bases lay in between. This CDR3 comprises 15 residues. CDR3 protein: CASSLATGANYGYTF. The CDR3 DNA follows: TGCGCCAGCAGCTTGGCTACCGGAGCGAACTATGGCTACACCTTC.

The rearrangement joins TRBV29-1 to TRBJ1-5; no firm D call. Germline V CDR1 and CDR2: SQVTM, ANQGSEA. The CDR3 totals 13 residues. Between the trimmed V and J ends, which lost 4 bases and 3 bases, there was a span of 10 bases. CDR3 sequence reads: CSVGGGYNQPQHF. As DNA, the CDR3 is TGCAGCGTTGGGGGTGGGTACAATCAGCCCCAGCATTTT.

The genes are TRBV7-2 and TRBJ1-5, with D maybe TRBD1 (5 bases). The germline V gene encodes CDR1 SGHTA and CDR2 FQGNSA. V was pared by 7 bases and J by 3 bases, with 10 bases between. The CDR3 has 13 amino acids. The CDR3 loop reads CASTPGPNQPQHF. CDR3 in DNA: TGTGCCAGCACACCGGGGCCCAATCAGCCCCAGCATTTT.